Below are 13 T cell receptor beta chains sequenced from a single sample in a study of blood T cell repertoires in COVID-19. The data were produced by immunoSEQ multiplex PCR, yet TCRdb's version contains in-frame clones alone and is incomplete. This sample has roughly 200,000 clones, with 70% to 90% found just once. Sequenced: PBMCs or T cells enriched from blood (not recorded which). The receptors come from a woman aged 40-49 years with acute COVID-19.

The chain employs TRBV7-9 and TRBJ2-1; D might be TRBD1 (6 bases). V lost 2 bases and J 0 bases, leaving 11 bases between the germline ends. CDR1 SEHNR and CDR2 FQNEAQ come from the germline V gene (reference sequence). This CDR3 is 16 amino acids long. This chain's CDR3 is CASSLFSGDSYNEQFF. The CDR3 bases are TGTGCCAGCAGCTTATTTTCAGGGGACTCCTACAATGAGCAGTTCTTC.

The genes are TRBV7-3 and TRBJ2-1; D may be TRBD1 (6 bases). CDR1 SGHTA and CDR2 FQGTGA come from the germline V gene. The V gene lost 7 bases and the J gene lost 0 bases, with 10 bases spanning the gap. This CDR3 has 14 residues. The CDR3 DNA sequence: TGTGCCAGCACCAGGGACACCTCCTACAATGAGCAGTTCTTC. This codes for CASTRDTSYNEQFF.

For the CDR3, the DNA is TGTGCCAGCAGCCAAGATCTAAGCGGGAGGGGCACAGATACGCAGTATTTT. This gives the protein CASSQDLSGRGTDTQYF. The gene calls are TRBV3-1 (or the pseudogene TRBV3-2) and TRBJ2-3, with TRBD2 matching over 10 bases. The germline V gene has CDR1 LGHDT and CDR2 YNNKEL (reference sequence). V trimming: 0 bases; J trimming: 1 base; junction bases outside the gene matches: 4. The CDR3 consists of 17 residues.

A single count supports this clone. The genes are TRBV29-1 and TRBJ2-3; possible D gene TRBD2, 7 bases. The CDR3 is 14 amino acids. Germline values: CDR1 SQVTM, CDR2 ANQGSEA. Trimming removed 7 bases from V and 2 bases from J, with 16 bases in between. CDR3: CSAGGPGFTDTQYF. Here the CDR3 DNA reads TGCAGCGCCGGGGGGCCAGGTTTCACAGATACGCAGTATTTT.

The table lists this clone with a count of one. V gene TRBV15 combines with J gene TRBJ2-3; 8 nucleotides align to TRBD1. The V and J ends lost 0 bases and 5 bases, in that order; junction bases with no gene match: 4. Germline V gene sequence: CDR1 LNHNV, CDR2 YYDKDF (reference sequence). The CDR3 consists of 15 residues. CDR3 amino acids: CATSRDGTGKDTQYF. In DNA form, the CDR3 reads TGTGCCACCAGCAGAGACGGGACAGGAAAAGATACGCAGTATTTT.

The rearrangement links TRBV2 to TRBJ1-5; D remains unclear. CDR3 length: 14 residues. V lost 8 bases to trimming and J lost 7 bases, with 18 bases between them. Germline V lookup: CDR1 SNHLY, CDR2 FYNNEI. Here the CDR3 DNA reads TGTGCCAGCGCCTTAGGGATGGCGGGACAGCCCCAGCATTTT. Amino acids: CASALGMAGQPQHF.

V gene TRBV28 combines with J gene TRBJ2-7; the D gene is possibly TRBD1 (5 bases). Germline loops: CDR1 MDHEN, CDR2 SYDVKM. Trimming pared 10 bases from V and 7 bases from J, leaving 20 bases between. CDR3 length: 13 amino acids. The CDR3 bases are TGTGCCACCCAGAACAGTGGGGCGAGTGAGCAGTACTTC. As protein: CATQNSGASEQYF.

This rearrangement joins TRBV7-8 to TRBJ1-6; D unresolved. V lost 7 bases, J lost 4 bases, and 17 bases lay in between. CDR1 is SGHVS and CDR2 is FQNEAQ in the germline V gene. The CDR3 has 16 residues. The CDR3 loop reads CASTRNLVAYNSPLHF. As DNA, the CDR3 is TGTGCCAGCACCAGAAATCTCGTGGCATATAATTCACCCCTCCACTTT. The variable domain in full, completed from reference TRBV7-8 and TRBJ1-6, reads GAGVSQSPRYKVAKRGQDVALRCDPISGHVSLFWYQQALGQGPEFLTYFQNEAQLDKSGLPSDRFFAERPEGSVSTLKIQRTQQEDSAVYLCASTRNLVAYNSPLHFGNGTRLTVT.

In nucleotides, the CDR3 is TGCGCCAGCAGCCAAGGAGGGGACAGGGGAGAGGCTAGCAATCAGCCCCAGCATTTT. Translating gives CASSQGGDRGEASNQPQHF. The gene calls are TRBV4-1 and TRBJ1-5; 10 positions match TRBD1. The trim removed 1 base at V and 0 bases at J, leaving 9 bases unmatched. This CDR3 comprises 19 residues. Germline V CDR1 and CDR2: MGHRA, YSYEKL.

The rearrangement links TRBV7-2 to TRBJ1-1; D uncertain. Germline CDR1 is SGHTA and CDR2 is FQGNSA. Trimming shortened V by 2 bases and J by 0 bases, and 13 bases separated the two germline ends. This CDR3 is 16 amino acids long. The CDR3 bases are TGTGCCAGCAGCTTAATGGGTACAGTCATGAACACTGAAGCTTTCTTT. Translating gives CASSLMGTVMNTEAFF.

The chain employs TRBV4-1 and TRBJ2-7, with 7 bases matching TRBD1. V dropped 6 bases and J dropped 5; count of bases not matched to a gene: 4. Germline V gives CDR1 MGHRA, CDR2 YSYEKL. The CDR3 has 12 residues. CDR3 sequence (DNA): TGCGCCAGCAGTGACAGGGTGGACGAGCAGTACTTC. This sequence encodes CASSDRVDEQYF.

The chain links TRBV7-9 to TRBJ1-1; 7 nucleotides match TRBD1. Germline CDR1 SEHNR, CDR2 FQNEAQ (reference sequence). This CDR3 spans 14 amino acids. With V trimmed by 6 bases and J by 5 bases, 9 bases remained unmatched. The CDR3 region has the DNA TGTGCCAGCAGTCCCGAGGGGGCGAGGACTGAAGCTTTCTTT. It encodes CASSPEGARTEAFF.

The V gene is TRBV28, the J gene TRBJ2-1; TRBD1 agrees at 8 bases. The CDR3 has 15 residues. Germline lookup yields CDR1 MDHEN and CDR2 SYDVKM. The ends lost 4 bases at V and 5 bases at J; junction bases unmatched: 7. The CDR3 spells CASSSRTGKDNEQFF. CDR3 DNA sequence: TGTGCCAGCAGTTCCAGGACAGGGAAGGACAATGAGCAGTTCTTC.